Below are 8 T cell receptor beta chains sequenced from a single sample in a study of CD8+ T cells in alopecia areata. The sequencing template was cDNA reverse transcribed from extracted RNA. The repertoire was sequenced with immunoSEQ multiplex PCR; TCRdb's copy has only in-frame clones and lacks some. Of roughly 200,000 clones listed, roughly two fifths are singletons. Regarding treatment: oral pan-JAK inhibitor, 5-10 mg twice daily. Material: CD4+ T cells sorted from blood, obtained at approximately week 31, from a patient treated with tofacitinib. The receptor set was obtained from a human donor with alopecia areata.

The V gene is TRBV19, the J gene TRBJ1-2; 8 bases align to TRBD1. CDR1 is LNHDA and CDR2 is SQIVND in the germline V gene (reference sequence). V trimming: 9 bases; J trimming: 3 bases; junction bases outside the gene matches: 3. The CDR3 is made up of 12 amino acids. Here the CDR3 reads CASSDRDYGYTF. DNA for the CDR3: TGTGCCAGCTCGGACAGGGACTATGGCTACACCTTC.

CDR3 in DNA: TGTGCCTGGAGCGTGCCGGGACGGACACTCAATGAGCAGTTCTTC. Its protein is CAWSVPGRTLNEQFF. The rearrangement links TRBV30 to TRBJ2-1, with D perhaps given as TRBD1 or TRBD2 (5 bases each). The CDR3 has 15 residues. The V end lost 3 bases, the J end lost 6 bases, and 18 bases lay between the germline ends. Germline CDR1 and CDR2: GTSNPN and SVGIG (reference sequence).

The chain is built from TRBV6-1 and TRBJ1-1; possibly TRBD1 for D (6 bases). Germline V CDR1 and CDR2: MNHNS, SASEGT. V lost 8 bases and J 3 bases, leaving 16 bases between the germline ends. The CDR3 covers 14 residues. The CDR3 here is CASSRGGTYTEAFF. The CDR3 coding sequence is TGTGCCAGCTCCCGGGGGGGGACATACACTGAAGCTTTCTTT.

A word on this clone: A read error is likely, as this CDR3 ends without the conserved phenylalanine or tryptophan. This chain joins TRBV30 and TRBJ1-2, with a tentative D call TRBD1 (5 bases). This CDR3 comprises 12 residues. CDR1 GTSNPN and CDR2 SVGIG come from the germline V gene (reference sequence). V was clipped by 2 bases and J by 7 bases, with 11 bases between them. CDR3 sequence (DNA): TGTGCCTGGAGTCCAACTGGGGGTGGCTACACCCTC. It codes for CAWSPTGGGYTL.

The chain carries TRBV29-1 and TRBJ2-5; maybe TRBD2 (6 bases). Matching the DNA end better, TRBJ2-7 makes the J call doubtful. CDR3 size: 12 residues. Germline V gene lookup returns CDR1 SQVTM and CDR2 ANQGSEA. In DNA, the CDR3 is TGCAGCGTCGTGGAGGGAAGCTACGAGCAGTACTTC. It specifies CSVVEGSYEQYF.

The chain links TRBV5-1 to TRBJ1-2, with 12 nucleotides matching TRBD1. Germline-derived CDR1 and CDR2 are SGHRS and YFSETQ. The ends lost 3 bases at V and 8 bases at J; junction bases unmatched: 5. The CDR3 length is 14 residues. The DNA for the CDR3 is TGCGCCAGCAGCTCGGGACAGGGGGCCGGAGGCTACACCTTC. Amino acid sequence: CASSSGQGAGGYTF.

V is TRBV29-1 and J is TRBJ1-1; D possibly corresponds to TRBD1 (5 bases). V lost 6 bases, J lost 2 bases, and 13 bases lay in between. The CDR3 extends over 13 amino acids. Per the germline V gene, CDR1 is SQVTM and CDR2 is ANQGSEA. The CDR3, as DNA: TGCAGCGTAGAAACAGGCCTTAACACTGAAGCTTTCTTT. Translation: CSVETGLNTEAFF. Looking up the rest from reference TRBV29-1 and TRBJ1-1 gives the full variable domain: SAVISQKPSRDICQRGTSLTIQCQVDSQVTMMFWYRQQPGQSLTLIATANQGSEATYESGFVIDKFPISRPNLTFSTLTVSNMSPEDSSIYLCSVETGLNTEAFFGQGTRLTVV.

V gene TRBV5-1 combines with J gene TRBJ2-1, with 10 positions matching TRBD1. The CDR3 is 16 amino acids. V shed 4 bases, J shed 8 bases, and the junction held 12 bases outside the gene matches. Germline V lookup: CDR1 SGHRS, CDR2 YFSETQ. CDR3 region: CASSIRGQGDIDEQFF. The CDR3 coding sequence is TGCGCCAGCAGCATCCGTGGACAGGGGGATATCGATGAGCAGTTCTTC.